Below, one T cell receptor beta chain is given with its context. Trimming took 5 bases from V and 6 from J; bases not matched to a gene: 11. Per the germline V gene, CDR1 is SGHTA and CDR2 is FQGNSA. The CDR3 is 15 residues long. The data are from a study of T-cell memory formation after mild COVID-19. Constant-segment-primed 5'RACE gave TCR alpha and TCR beta cDNA libraries with sample barcodes and UMIs. Using its own MiXCR run on the 5' RACE reads, TCRdb lists one record per CDR3 protein. The sample holds about 210,000 distinct CDR3 sequences; about 10% are singletons and the top ten take just over 3%.

The sequence came from a young man who had mild COVID-19 (a few samples of this study predate the infection). Cell type and time point are not known. The rearrangement links TRBV7-2 to TRBJ1-1, with 8 nucleotides matching TRBD1. Sequences were obtained from PBMCs or a T cell subset sorted from them (not recorded which). The CDR3 sequence: CASSVRTGRGAEAFF. For the CDR3, the DNA is TGTGCCAGCAGCGTACGGACAGGGAGAGGGGCTGAAGCTTTCTTT.